This T cell receptor beta chain was retrieved from a study of T cells in localized non-small cell lung cancer. General observations from the study: Uninvolved adjacent lung showed peak T cell clonality, exceeding tumor. When the top 100 tumor clones were examined, a median approximately 62 of them also appeared in the adjacent lung, which was paired and uninvolved. Higher blood T cell density tracked longer overall survival.

Some clones are missing from TCRdb's copy, which holds only in-frame ones; the method was immunoSEQ multiplex PCR. The table includes approximately 1,500 clones, just over 35% detected once. This clone appeared once. Its antigen is unknown. From germline, CDR1 is LNHDA and CDR2 SQIVND (reference sequence). With V trimmed by 2 bases and J by 1 base, 3 bases remained unmatched. This CDR3 is 16 amino acids long. Taken at least 2 cm from the tumor margin, the adjacent lung showed no atypia. The chain combines TRBV19 with TRBJ2-2; 8 nucleotides match TRBD1. The origin of this receptor is a female donor older than 55 with stage II squamous cell lung carcinoma. Specimen: normal lung tissue next to the tumor, collected before any cancer treatment. This chain's CDR3 is CASSIIGTGNTGELFF. The CDR3 DNA reads as TGTGCCAGTAGTATAATCGGGACAGGGAACACCGGGGAGCTGTTTTTT. The full variable domain, its missing parts supplied by reference TRBV19 and TRBJ2-2, is DGGITQSPKYLFRKEGQNVTLSCEQNLNHDAMYWYRQDPGQGLRLIYYSQIVNDFQKGDIAEGYSVSREKKESFPLTVTSAQKNPTAFYLCASSIIGTGNTGELFFGEGSRLTVL.